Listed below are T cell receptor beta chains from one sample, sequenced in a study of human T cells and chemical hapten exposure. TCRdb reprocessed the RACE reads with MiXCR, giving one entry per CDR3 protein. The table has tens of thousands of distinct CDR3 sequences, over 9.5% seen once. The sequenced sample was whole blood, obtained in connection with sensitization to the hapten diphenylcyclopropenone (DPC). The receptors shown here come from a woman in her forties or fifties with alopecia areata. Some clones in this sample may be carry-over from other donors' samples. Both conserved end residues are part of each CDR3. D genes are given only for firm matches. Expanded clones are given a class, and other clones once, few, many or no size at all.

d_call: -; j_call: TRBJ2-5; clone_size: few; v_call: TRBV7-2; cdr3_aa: CASSLVANSQTQYF; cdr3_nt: TGTGCCAGCAGCTTAGTGGCAAACAGCCAGACCCAGTACTTC
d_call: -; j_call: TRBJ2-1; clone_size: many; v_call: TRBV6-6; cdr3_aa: CASSPARTEQFF; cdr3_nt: TGTGCCAGCAGTCCAGCCCGGACTGAGCAGTTCTTC
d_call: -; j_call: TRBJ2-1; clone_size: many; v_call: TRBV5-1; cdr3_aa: CASNPRGRPTSYNEQFF; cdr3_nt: TGCGCCAGCAACCCTAGAGGACGACCCACCTCCTACAATGAGCAGTTCTTC
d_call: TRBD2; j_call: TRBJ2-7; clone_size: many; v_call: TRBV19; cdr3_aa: CASSSRGEPYEQYF; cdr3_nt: TGTGCCAGTAGTTCCCGGGGGGAACCCTACGAGCAGTACTTC
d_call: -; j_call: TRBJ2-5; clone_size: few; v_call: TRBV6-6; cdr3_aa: CASRLIETQYF; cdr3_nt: TGTGCCAGCCGCCTAATAGAGACCCAGTACTTC
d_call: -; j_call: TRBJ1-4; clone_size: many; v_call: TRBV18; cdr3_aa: CASSPGSNEKLFF; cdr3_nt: TGTGCCAGCTCACCAGGGTCAAATGAAAAACTGTTTTTT
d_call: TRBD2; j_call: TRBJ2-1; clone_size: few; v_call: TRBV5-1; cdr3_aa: CASSPGGFYNEQFF; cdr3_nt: TGCGCCAGCAGCCCCGGGGGGTTCTACAATGAGCAGTTCTTC
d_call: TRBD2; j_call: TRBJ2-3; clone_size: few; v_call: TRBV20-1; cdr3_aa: CSALTSGARLSTDTQYF; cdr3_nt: TGCAGTGCCCTTACTAGCGGGGCACGATTAAGCACAGATACGCAGTATTTT
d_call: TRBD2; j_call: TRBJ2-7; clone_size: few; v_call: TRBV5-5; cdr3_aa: CASGLGPFGGRTYEQYF; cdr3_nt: TGTGCCAGCGGGCTAGGCCCTTTTGGCGGGAGAACCTACGAGCAGTACTTC
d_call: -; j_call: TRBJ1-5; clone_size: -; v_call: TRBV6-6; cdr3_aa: CASSFPGQPQHF; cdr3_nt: TGTGCCAGCAGTTTCCCGGGTCAGCCCCAGCATTTT
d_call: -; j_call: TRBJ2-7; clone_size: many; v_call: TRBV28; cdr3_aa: CASSYYYYEQYF; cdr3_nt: TGTGCCAGCAGTTATTACTACTACGAGCAGTACTTC
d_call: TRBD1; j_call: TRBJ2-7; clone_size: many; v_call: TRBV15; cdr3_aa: CATGDRTYEQYF; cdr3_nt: TGTGCCACCGGGGACAGAACCTACGAGCAGTACTTC
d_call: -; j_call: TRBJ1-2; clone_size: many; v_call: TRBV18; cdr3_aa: CASSPLDRSKTYGYTF; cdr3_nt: TGTGCCAGCTCACCTCTCGACAGGTCCAAGACCTATGGCTACACCTTC
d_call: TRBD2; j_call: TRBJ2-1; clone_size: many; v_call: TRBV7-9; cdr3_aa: CASSPGLAYNEQFF; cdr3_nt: TGTGCCAGCAGCCCGGGACTAGCCTACAATGAGCAGTTCTTC
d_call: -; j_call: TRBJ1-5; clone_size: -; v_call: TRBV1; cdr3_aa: CTSSQPPSGGSNQPQHF; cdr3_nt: TGCACCAGCAGCCAACCTCCCTCAGGGGGGAGCAATCAGCCCCAGCATTTT
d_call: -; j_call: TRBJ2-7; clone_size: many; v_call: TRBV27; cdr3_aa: CASSRAGKKNEQYF; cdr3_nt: TGTGCCAGCAGTAGGGCAGGGAAGAAGAACGAGCAGTACTTC
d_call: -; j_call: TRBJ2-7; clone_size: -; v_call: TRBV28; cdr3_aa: CASSSPAYEQYF; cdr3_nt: TGTGCCAGCAGCTCGCCCGCCTACGAGCAGTACTTC
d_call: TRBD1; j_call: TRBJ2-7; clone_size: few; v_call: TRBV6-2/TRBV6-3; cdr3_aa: CASSFPRQGVYEQYF; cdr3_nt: TGTGCCAGCAGTTTTCCCCGACAGGGGGTATACGAGCAGTACTTC
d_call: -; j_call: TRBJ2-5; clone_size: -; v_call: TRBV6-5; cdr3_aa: CASSYSMPPNQETQYF; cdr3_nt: TGTGCCAGCAGTTACTCGATGCCCCCGAACCAAGAGACCCAGTACTTC
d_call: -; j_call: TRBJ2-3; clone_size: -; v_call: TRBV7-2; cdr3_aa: CASSLTAGTDTQYF; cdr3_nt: TGTGCCAGCAGCTTAACAGCGGGTACAGATACGCAGTATTTT
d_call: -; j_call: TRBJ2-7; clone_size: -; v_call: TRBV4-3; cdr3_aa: CASSRTVGVDQYF; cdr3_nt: TGCGCCAGCAGCCGAACGGTGGGGGTCGACCAGTACTTC
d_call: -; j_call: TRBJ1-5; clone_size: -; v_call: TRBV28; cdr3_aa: CTSSLWFKGNQPQHF; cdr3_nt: TGTACCAGCAGTTTATGGTTTAAAGGCAATCAGCCCCAGCATTTT